This T cell receptor (beta chain) derives from a study of siplizumab effects on memory and regulatory T cells. Germline lookup yields CDR1 MNHNS and CDR2 SASEGT. This CDR3 has 12 amino acids. V lost 5 bases to trimming and J lost 5 bases, with 9 bases between them. TCRdb's table, derived via immunoSEQ multiplex PCR, lists solely in-frame clones and lacks some. Among 20,000 to 30,000 clones, more than 65% were seen once, and the ten largest hold under 25%. Points from the study as a whole: Naive T cells were seemingly more diverse than memory cells, and major contributions to the alloresponse seemed to be made by them. Whether proliferating Tregs in siplizumab cultures suppress was not functionally confirmed.

As for this clone: Antigen unknown.

The clonotype originates from a human donor in good health. Sequencing was done on a sample of memory CD4+ T cells sorted from blood. The chain joins TRBV6-1 to TRBJ2-5, with D perhaps matching TRBD2 (5 bases). As DNA, the CDR3 is TGTGCCAGCAGTCTAGCTAAGGAGACCCAGTACTTC. Its translation: CASSLAKETQYF.